This T cell receptor beta chain was identified during a study of immune evolution from preneoplasia to lung adenocarcinoma. Measured with immunoSEQ multiplex PCR; TCRdb has only the in-frame clones, and not every one. In the table there are thousands of clones, approximately 78% of which are singletons. Notes on the study in general: Normal lung had highest clonality; later lesions appeared denser, more diverse.

The CDR3 has 15 residues. J was trimmed by 2 bases and V by 0 bases; bases with no gene match: 4. Germline-derived CDR1 and CDR2 are SGHNT and YYREEE (reference sequence). Comment on this clone: Its specificity is unknown.

The sequence was collected from a person aged 55-79 years with lung adenocarcinoma. The chain employs TRBV5-4 and TRBJ2-5; the match to TRBD2 covers 7 bases. The material sequenced was FFPE adjacent normal lung tissue. The CDR3 loop is CASSLEGGRQETQYF. The DNA of the CDR3 is TGTGCCAGCAGCTTGGAGGGAGGGCGTCAAGAGACCCAGTACTTC.